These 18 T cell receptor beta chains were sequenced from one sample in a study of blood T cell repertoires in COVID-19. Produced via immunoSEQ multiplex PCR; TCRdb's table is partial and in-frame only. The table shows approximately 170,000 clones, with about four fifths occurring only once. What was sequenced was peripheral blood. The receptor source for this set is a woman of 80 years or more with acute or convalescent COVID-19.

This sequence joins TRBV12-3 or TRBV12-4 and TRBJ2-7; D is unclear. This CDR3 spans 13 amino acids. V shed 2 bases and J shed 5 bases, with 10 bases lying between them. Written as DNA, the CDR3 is TGTGCCAGCAGTTTAATTACGGGTGACGAGCAGTACTTC. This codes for CASSLITGDEQYF.

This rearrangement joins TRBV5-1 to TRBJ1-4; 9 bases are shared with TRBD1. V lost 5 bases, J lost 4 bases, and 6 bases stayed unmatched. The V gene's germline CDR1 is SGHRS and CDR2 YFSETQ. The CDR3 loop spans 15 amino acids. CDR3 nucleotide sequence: TGCGCCAGCAGACGTGGGACAGGGATTAATGAAAAACTGTTTTTT. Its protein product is CASRRGTGINEKLFF.

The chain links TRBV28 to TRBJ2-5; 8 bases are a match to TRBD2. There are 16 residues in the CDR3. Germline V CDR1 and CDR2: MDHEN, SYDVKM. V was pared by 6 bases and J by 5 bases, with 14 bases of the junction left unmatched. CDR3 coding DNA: TGTGCCAGCAGGGGATCCCGGGGGGGCCTATGGGAGACCCAGTACTTC. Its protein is CASRGSRGGLWETQYF.

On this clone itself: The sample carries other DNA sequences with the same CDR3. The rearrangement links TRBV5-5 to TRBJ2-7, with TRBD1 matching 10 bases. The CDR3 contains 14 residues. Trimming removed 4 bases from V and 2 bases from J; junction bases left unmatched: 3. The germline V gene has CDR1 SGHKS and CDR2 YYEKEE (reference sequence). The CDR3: CASSPGTGAYEQYF. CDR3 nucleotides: TGTGCCAGCAGCCCCGGGACAGGGGCCTACGAGCAGTACTTC.

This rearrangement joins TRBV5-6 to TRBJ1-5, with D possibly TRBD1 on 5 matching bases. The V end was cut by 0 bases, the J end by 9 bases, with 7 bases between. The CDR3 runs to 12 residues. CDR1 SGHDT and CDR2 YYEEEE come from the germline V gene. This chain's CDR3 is CASSLAGGPQHF. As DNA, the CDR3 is TGTGCCAGCAGCTTGGCCGGGGGGCCCCAGCATTTT.

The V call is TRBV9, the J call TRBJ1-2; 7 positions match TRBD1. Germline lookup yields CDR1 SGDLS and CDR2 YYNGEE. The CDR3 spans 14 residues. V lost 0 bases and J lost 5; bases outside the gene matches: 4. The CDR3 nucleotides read TGTGCCAGCAGCGTAGAGTTCAGGGGGTATGGCTACACCTTC. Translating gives CASSVEFRGYGYTF.

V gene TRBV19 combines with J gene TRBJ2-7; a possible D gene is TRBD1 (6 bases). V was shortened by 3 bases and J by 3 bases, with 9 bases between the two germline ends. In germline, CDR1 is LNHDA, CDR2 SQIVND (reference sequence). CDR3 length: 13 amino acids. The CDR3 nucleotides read TGTGCCAGTAGTATTGCACAGGGCTACGAGCAGTACTTC. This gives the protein CASSIAQGYEQYF.

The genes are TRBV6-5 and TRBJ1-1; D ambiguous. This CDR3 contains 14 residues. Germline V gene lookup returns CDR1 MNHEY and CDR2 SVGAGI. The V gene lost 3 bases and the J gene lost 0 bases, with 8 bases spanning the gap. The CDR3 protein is CASSYSVLNTEAFF. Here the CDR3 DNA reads TGTGCCAGCAGTTATTCGGTATTGAACACTGAAGCTTTCTTT.

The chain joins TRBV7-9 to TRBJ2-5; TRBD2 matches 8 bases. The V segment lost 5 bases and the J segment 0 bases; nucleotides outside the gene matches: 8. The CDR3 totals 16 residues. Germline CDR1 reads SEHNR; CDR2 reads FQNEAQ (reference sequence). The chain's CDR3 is CASSPPGGRYQETQYF. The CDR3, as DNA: TGTGCCAGCAGCCCGCCTGGCGGGAGGTACCAAGAGACCCAGTACTTC.

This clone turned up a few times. CDR3 protein: CASSLAGGNGYTF. CDR3 DNA sequence: TGTGCCAGCAGCTTAGCAGGGGGCAATGGCTACACCTTC. The chain carries TRBV7-6 and TRBJ1-2, with 7 bases that match TRBD1. V trimming: 0 bases; J trimming: 6 bases; junction bases outside the gene matches: 1. Germline V gene lookup returns CDR1 SGHVS and CDR2 FNYEAQ. This CDR3 region has 13 residues.

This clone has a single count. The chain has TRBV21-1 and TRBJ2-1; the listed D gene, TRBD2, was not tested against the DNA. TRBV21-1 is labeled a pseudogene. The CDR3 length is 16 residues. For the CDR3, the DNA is TGTGCCAGCAGCAAAGGTGGACTAGCGGGAGTCAATGAGCAGTTCTTC. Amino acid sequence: CASSKGGLAGVNEQFF.

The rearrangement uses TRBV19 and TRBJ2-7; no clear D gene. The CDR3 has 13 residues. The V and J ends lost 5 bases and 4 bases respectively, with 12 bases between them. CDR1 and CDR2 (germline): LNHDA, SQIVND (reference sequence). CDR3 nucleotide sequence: TGTGCCAGTAGTGGGCAGGCTGGTTACGAGCAGTACTTC. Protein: CASSGQAGYEQYF.

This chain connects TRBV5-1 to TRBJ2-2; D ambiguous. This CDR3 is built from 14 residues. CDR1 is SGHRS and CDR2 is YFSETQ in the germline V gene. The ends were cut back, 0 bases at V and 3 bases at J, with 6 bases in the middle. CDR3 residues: CASSLDIYTGELFF. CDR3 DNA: TGCGCCAGCAGCTTGGACATTTACACCGGGGAGCTGTTTTTT.

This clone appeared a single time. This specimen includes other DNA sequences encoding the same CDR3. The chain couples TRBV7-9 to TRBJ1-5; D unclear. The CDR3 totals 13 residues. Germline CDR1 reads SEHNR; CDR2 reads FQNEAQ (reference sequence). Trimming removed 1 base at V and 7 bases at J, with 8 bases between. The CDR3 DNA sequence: TGTGCCAGCAGCTTAGGGGCGGGGCAGCCCCAGCATTTT. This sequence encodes CASSLGAGQPQHF.

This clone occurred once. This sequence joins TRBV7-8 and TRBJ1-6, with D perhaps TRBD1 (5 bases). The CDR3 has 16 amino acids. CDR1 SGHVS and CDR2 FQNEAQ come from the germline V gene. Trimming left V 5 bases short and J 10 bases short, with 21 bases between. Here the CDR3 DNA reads TGTGCCAGCAGCCCCGTCAGGGTCCCCGTAGCATCACCCCTCCACTTT. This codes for CASSPVRVPVASPLHF. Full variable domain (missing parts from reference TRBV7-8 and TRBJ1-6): GAGVSQSPRYKVAKRGQDVALRCDPISGHVSLFWYQQALGQGPEFLTYFQNEAQLDKSGLPSDRFFAERPEGSVSTLKIQRTQQEDSAVYLCASSPVRVPVASPLHFGNGTRLTVT.

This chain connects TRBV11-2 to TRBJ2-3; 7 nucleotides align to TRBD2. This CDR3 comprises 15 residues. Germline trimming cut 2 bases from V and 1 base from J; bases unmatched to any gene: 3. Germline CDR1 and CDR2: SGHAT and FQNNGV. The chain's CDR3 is CASSLNAGGTDTQYF. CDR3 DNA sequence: TGTGCCAGCAGCTTAAATGCGGGGGGCACAGATACGCAGTATTTT.

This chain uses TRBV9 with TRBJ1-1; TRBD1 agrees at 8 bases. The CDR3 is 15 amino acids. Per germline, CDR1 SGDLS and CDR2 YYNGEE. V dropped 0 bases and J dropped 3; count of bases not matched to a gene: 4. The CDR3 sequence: CASSVAGQVDTEAFF. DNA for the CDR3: TGTGCCAGCAGCGTAGCGGGACAGGTCGACACTGAAGCTTTCTTT.

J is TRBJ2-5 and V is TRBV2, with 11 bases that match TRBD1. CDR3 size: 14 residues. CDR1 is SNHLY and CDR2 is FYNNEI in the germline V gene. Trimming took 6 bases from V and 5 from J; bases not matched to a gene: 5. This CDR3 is CASRLDRGQETQYF. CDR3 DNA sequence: TGTGCCAGCAGACTGGACAGGGGGCAGGAGACCCAGTACTTC.